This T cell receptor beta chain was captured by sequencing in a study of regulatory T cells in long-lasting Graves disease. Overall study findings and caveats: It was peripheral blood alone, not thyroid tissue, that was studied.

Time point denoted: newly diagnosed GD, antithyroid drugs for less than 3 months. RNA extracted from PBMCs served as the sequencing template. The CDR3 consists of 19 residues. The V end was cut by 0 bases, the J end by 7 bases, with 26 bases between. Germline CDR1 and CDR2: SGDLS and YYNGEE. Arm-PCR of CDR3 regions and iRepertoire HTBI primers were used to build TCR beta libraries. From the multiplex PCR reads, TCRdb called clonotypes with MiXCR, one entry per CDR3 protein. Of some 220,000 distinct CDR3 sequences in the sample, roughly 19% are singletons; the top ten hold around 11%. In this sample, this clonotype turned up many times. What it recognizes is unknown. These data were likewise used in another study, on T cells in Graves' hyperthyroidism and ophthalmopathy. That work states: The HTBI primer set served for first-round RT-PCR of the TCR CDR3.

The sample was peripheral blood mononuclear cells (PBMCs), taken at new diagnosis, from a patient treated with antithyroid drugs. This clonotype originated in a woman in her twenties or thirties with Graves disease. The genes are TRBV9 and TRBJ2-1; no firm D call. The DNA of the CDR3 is TGTGCCAGCAGCGTAGAATTCCAGGCAGGCGATGTTTCCAGGAATGAGCAGTTCTTC. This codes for CASSVEFQAGDVSRNEQFF.